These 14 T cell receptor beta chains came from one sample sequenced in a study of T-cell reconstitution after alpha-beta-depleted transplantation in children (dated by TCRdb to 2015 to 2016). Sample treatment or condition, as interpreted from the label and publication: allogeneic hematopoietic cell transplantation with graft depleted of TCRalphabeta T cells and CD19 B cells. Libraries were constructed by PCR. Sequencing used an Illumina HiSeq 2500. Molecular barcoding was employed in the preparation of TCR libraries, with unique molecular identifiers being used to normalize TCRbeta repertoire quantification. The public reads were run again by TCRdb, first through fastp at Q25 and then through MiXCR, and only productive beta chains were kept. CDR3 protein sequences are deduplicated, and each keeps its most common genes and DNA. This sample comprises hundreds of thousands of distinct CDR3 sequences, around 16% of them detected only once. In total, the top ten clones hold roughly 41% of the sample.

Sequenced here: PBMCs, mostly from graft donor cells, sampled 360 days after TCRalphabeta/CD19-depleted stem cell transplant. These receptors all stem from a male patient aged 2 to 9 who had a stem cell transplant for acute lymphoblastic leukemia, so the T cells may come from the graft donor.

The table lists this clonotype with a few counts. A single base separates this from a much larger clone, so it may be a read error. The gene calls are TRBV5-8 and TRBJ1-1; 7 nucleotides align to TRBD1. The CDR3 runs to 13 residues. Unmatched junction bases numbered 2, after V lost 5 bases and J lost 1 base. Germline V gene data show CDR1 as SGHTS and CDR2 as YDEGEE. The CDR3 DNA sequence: TGTGCCAGCAGGAGACAGGGGAACACTGAAGCTTTCTTT. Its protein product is CASRRQGNTEAFF.

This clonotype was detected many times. The CDR3 nucleotides are TGTGCCAGCACCCTAGGTCCGTGGGGTAATGAAAAACTGTTTTTT. Protein: CASTLGPWGNEKLFF. The genes are TRBV12-3 or TRBV12-4 and TRBJ1-4; D uncertain. The CDR3 is made up of 15 amino acids. V was shortened by 7 bases and J by 4 bases, with 16 bases between the two germline ends.

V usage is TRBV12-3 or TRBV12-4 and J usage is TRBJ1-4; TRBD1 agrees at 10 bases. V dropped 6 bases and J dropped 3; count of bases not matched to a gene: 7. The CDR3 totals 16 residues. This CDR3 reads CASSLGQGMSNEKLFF. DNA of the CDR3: TGTGCCAGCAGCTTGGGACAGGGGATGTCTAATGAAAAACTGTTTTTT.

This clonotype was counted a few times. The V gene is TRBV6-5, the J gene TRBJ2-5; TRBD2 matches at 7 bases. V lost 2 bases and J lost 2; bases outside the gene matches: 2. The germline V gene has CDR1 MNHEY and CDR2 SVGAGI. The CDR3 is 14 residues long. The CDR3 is CASSYGDYQETQYF. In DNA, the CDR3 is TGTGCCAGCAGTTACGGGGACTATCAAGAGACCCAGTACTTC.

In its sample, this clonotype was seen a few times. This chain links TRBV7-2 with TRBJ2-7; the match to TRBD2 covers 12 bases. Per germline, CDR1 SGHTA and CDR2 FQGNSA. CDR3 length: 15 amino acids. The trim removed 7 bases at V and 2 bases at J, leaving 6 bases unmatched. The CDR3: CASTSGTSGPYEQYF. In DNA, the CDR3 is TGTGCCAGCACTTCCGGGACTAGCGGGCCCTACGAGCAGTACTTC. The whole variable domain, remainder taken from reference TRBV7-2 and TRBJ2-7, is GAGVSQSPSNKVTEKGKDVELRCDPISGHTALYWYRQSLGQGLEFLIYFQGNSAPDKSGLPSDRFSAERTGGSVSTLTIQRTQQEDSAVYLCASTSGTSGPYEQYFGPGTRLTVT.

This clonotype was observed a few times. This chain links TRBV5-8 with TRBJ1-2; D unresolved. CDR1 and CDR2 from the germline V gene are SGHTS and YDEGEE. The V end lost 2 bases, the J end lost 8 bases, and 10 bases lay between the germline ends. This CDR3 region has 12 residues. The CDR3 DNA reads TGTGCCAGCAGCTTCCCCGGAAGCGGCTACACCTTC. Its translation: CASSFPGSGYTF.

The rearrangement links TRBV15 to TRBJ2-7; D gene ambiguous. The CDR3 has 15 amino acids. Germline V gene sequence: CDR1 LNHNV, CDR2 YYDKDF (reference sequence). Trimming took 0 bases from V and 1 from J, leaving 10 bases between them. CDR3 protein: CATSRDQSGSYEQYF. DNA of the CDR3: TGTGCCACCAGCAGAGATCAGTCTGGATCCTACGAGCAGTACTTC.

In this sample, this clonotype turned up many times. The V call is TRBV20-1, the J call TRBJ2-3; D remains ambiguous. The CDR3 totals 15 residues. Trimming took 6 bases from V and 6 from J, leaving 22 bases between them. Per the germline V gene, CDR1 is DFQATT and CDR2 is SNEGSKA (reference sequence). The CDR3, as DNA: TGCAGTGCGGGCCGCAAGTTGATAGGCGTCGATACGCAGTATTTT. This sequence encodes CSAGRKLIGVDTQYF.

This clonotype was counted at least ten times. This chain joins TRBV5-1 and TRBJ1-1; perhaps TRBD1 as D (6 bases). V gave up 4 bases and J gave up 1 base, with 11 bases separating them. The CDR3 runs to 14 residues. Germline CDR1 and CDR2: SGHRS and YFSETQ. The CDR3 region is CASSTPGQNTEAFF. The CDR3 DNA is TGCGCCAGCAGCACACCGGGACAGAACACTGAAGCTTTCTTT.

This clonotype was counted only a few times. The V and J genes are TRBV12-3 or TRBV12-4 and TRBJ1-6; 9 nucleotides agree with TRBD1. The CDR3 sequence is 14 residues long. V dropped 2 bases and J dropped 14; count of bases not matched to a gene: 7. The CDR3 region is CASSLRATGGTLHF. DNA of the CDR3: TGTGCCAGCAGTTTAAGGGCTACAGGGGGCACCCTCCACTTT.

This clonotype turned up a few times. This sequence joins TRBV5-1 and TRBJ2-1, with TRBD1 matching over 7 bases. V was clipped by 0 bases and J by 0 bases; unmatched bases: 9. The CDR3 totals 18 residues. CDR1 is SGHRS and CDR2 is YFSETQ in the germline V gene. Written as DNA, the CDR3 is TGCGCCAGCAGCTTGGGGACAGGTTTTCCTAGCTCCTACAATGAGCAGTTCTTC. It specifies CASSLGTGFPSSYNEQFF.

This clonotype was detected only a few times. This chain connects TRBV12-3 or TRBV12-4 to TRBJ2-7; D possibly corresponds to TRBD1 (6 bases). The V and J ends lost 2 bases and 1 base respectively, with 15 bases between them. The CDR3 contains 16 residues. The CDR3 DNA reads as TGTGCCAGCAGTTTAAGCGGCAGGGGTTGGTCCTACGAGCAGTACTTC. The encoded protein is CASSLSGRGWSYEQYF.

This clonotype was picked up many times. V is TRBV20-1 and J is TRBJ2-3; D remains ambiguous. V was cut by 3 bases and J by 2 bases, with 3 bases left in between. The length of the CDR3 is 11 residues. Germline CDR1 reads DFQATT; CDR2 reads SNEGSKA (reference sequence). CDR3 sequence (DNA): TGCAGTGCTAGCGTCACAGATACGCAGTATTTT. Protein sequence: CSASVTDTQYF.

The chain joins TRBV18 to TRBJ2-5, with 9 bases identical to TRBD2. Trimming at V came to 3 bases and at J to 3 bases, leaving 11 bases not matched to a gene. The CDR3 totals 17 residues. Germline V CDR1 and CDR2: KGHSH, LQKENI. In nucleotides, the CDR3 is TGTGCCAGCTCACCCTCCGGACGAGCGGGAGGAGAAGAGACCCAGTACTTC. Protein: CASSPSGRAGGEETQYF.